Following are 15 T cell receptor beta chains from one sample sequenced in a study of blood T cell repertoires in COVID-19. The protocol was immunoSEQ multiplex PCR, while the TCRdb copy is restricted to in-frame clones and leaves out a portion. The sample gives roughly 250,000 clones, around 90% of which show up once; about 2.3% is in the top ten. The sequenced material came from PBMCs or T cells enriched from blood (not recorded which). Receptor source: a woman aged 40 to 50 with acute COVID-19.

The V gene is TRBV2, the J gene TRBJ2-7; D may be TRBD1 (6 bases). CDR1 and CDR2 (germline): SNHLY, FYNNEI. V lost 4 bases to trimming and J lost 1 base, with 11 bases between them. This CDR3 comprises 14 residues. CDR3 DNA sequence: TGTGCCAGCAGTGTACGGGACACTTCCTACGAGCAGTACTTC. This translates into CASSVRDTSYEQYF.

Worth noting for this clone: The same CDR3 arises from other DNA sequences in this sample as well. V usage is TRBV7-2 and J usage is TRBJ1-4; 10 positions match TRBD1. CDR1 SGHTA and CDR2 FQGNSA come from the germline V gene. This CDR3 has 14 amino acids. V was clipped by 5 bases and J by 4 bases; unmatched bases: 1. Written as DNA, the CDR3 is TGTGCCAGCAGCCGGGACAGGGGTAATGAAAAACTGTTTTTT. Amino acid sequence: CASSRDRGNEKLFF.

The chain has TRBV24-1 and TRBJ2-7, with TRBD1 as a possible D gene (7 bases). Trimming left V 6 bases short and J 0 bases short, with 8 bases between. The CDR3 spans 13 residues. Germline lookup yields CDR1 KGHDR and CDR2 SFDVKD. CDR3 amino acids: CATSQGGSYEQYF. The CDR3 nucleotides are TGTGCCACCAGTCAGGGGGGCTCCTACGAGCAGTACTTC.

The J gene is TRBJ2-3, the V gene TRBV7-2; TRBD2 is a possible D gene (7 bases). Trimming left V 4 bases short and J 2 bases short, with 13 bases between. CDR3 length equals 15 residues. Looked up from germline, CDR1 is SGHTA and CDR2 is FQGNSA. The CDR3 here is CASSSPGGPTDTQYF. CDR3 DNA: TGTGCCAGCAGCTCCCCCGGGGGGCCCACAGATACGCAGTATTTT.

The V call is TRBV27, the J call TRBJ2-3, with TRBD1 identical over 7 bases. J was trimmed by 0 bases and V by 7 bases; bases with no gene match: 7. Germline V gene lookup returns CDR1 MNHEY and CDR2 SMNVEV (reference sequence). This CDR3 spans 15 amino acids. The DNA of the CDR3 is TGTGCCAGCAACCCCACAGGGGCCAGCACAGATACGCAGTATTTT. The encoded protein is CASNPTGASTDTQYF.

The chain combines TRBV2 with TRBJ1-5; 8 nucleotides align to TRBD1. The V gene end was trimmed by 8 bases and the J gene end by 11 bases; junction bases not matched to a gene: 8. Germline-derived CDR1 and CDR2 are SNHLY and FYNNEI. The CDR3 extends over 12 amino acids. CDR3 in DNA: TGTGCCAGCGGTCGCGGACAGGGAGCCCAGCATTTT. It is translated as CASGRGQGAQHF.

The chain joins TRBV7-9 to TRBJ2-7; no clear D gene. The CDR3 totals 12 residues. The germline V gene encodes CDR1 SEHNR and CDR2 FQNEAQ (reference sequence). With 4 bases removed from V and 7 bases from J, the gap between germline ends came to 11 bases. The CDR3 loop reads CASSSSYREQYF. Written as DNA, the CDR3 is TGTGCCAGCAGCTCTTCCTACCGGGAGCAGTACTTC. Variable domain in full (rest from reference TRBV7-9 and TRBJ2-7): DTGVSQNPRHKITKRGQNVTFRCDPISEHNRLYWYRQTLGQGPEFLTYFQNEAQLEKSRLLSDRFSAERPKGSFSTLEIQRTEQGDSAMYLCASSSSYREQYFGPGTRLTVT.

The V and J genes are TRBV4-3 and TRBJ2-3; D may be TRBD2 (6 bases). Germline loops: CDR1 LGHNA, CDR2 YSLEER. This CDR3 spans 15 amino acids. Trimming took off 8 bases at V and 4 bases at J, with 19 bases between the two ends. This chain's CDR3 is CASRPTGSVSDTQYF. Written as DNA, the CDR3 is TGCGCCAGCCGACCGACCGGGAGTGTTTCAGATACGCAGTATTTT.

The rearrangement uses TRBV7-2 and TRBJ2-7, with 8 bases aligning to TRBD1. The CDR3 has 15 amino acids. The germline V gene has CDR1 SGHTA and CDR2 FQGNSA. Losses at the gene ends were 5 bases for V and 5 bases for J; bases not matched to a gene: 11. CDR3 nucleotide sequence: TGTGCCAGCAGCCTCGGGGGCAGGGGGCGCGACGAGCAGTACTTC. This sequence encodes CASSLGGRGRDEQYF.

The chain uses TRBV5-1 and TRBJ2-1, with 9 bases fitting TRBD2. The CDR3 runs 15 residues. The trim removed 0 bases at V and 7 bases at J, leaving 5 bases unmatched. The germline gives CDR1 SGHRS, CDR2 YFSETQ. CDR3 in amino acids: CASSLVSGSTNEQFF. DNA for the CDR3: TGCGCCAGCAGCTTGGTTAGCGGGAGTACTAATGAGCAGTTCTTC.

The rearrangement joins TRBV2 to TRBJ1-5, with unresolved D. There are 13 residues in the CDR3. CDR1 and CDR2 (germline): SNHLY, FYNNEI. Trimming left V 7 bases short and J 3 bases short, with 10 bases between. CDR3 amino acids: CASNRRNNQPQHF. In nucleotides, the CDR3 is TGTGCCAGCAACCGGCGGAACAATCAGCCCCAGCATTTT.

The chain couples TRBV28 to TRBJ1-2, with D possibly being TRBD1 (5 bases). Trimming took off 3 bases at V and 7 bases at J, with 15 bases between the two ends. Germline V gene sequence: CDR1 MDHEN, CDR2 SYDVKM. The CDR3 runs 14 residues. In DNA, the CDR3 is TGTGCCAGCAGTTTTAAGCCCCGGGGGGTTGGCTACACCTTC. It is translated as CASSFKPRGVGYTF.

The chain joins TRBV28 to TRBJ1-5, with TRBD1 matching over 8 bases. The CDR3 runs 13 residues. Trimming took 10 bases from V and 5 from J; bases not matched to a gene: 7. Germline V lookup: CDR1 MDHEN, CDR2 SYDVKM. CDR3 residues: CATSGQGYQPQHF. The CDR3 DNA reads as TGTGCCACCTCAGGACAGGGATATCAGCCCCAGCATTTT.

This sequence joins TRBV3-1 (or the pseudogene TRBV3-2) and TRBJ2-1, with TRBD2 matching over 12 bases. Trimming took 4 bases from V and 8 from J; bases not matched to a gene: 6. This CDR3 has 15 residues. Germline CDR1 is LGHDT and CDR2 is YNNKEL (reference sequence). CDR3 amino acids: CASSRTGLAGHEQFF. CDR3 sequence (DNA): TGTGCCAGCAGCCGGACGGGACTAGCGGGTCATGAGCAGTTCTTC.

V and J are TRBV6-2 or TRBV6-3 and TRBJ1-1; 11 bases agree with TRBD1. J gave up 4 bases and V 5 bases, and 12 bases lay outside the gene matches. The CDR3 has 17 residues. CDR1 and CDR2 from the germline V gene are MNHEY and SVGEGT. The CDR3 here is CASSPLGTGGRGTEAFF. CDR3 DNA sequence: TGTGCCAGCAGTCCCCTCGGGACAGGGGGGAGGGGCACTGAAGCTTTCTTT.